The present TCR beta chain was sequenced within a study of blood T cell repertoires in COVID-19. Across the whole study: Samples of COVID-19 (acute and convalescent) were obtained from the United States, Italy and Spain. Sample material is recorded as cDNA or gDNA derived from T cells, B-cell-depleted T cells, or PBMCs.

This clone was detected once. Methods used by the authors: The authors estimated nucleated cell counts from reference gene primer amplification. TCRdb's copy holds only in-frame clones and misses some; the assay was immunoSEQ multiplex PCR. V, J and clone size reflect that table, while D and trimming were determined from the DNA. Among approximately 230,000 clones listed, about nine tenths were seen once. Germline loops: CDR1 LNHDA, CDR2 SQIVND (reference sequence). The CDR3 is 13 amino acids. Trimming pared 0 bases from V and 15 bases from J, leaving 15 bases between. The V gene is TRBV19, the J gene TRBJ2-1; TRBD2 is a possible D gene (5 bases). Sequencing was performed on peripheral blood. The TCR sequence derives from a woman in her twenties or thirties with COVID-19, enrolled during active disease. CDR3: CASSIDRVGAAFF. The CDR3 DNA is TGTGCCAGTAGTATAGATCGGGTGGGAGCGGCGTTCTTC.